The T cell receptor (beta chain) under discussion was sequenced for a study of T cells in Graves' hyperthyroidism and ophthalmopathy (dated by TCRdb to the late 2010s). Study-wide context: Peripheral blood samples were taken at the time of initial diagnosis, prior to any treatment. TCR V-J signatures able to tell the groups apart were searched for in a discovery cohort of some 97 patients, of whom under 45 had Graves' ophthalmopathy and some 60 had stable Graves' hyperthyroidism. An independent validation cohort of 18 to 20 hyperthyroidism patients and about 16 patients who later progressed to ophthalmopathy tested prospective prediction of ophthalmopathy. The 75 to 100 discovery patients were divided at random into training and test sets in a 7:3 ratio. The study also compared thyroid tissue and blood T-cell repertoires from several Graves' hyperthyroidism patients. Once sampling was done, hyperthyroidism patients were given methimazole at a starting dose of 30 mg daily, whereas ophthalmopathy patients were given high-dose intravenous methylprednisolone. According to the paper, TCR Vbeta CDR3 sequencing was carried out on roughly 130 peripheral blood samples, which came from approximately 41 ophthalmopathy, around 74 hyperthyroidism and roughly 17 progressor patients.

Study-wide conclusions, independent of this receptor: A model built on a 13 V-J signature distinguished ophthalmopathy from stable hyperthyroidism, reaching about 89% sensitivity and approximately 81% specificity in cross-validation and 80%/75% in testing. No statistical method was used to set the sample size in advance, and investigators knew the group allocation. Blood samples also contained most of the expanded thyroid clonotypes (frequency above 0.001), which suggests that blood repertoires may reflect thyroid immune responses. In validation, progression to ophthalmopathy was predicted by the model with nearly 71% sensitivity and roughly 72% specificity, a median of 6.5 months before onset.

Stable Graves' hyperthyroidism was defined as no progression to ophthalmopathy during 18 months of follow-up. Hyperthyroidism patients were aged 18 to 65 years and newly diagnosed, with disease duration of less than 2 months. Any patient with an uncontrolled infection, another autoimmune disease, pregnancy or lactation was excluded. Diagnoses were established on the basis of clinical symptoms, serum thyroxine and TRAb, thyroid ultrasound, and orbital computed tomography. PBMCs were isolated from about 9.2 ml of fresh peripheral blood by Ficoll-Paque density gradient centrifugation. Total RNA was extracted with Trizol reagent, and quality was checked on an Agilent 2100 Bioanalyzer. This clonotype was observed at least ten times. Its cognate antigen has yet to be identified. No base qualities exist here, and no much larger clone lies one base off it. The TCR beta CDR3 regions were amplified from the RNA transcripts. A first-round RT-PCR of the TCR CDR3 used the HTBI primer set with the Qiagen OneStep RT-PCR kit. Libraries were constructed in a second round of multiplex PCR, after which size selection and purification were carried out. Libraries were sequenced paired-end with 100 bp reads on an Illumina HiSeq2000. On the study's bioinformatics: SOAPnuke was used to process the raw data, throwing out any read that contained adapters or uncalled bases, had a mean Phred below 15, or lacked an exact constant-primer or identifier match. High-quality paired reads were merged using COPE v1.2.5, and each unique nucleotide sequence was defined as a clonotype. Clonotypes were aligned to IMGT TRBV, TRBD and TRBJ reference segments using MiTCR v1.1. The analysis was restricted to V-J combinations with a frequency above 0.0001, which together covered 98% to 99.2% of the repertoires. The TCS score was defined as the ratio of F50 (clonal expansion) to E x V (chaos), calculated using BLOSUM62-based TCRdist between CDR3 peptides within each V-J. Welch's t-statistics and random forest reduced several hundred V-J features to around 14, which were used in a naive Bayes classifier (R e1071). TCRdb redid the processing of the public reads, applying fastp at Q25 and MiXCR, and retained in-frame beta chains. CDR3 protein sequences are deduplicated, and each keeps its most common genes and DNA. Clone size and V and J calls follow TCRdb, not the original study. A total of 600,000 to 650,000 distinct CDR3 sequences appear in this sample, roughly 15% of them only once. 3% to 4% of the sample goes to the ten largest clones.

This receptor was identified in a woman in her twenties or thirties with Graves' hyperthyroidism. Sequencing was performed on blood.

The CDR3 protein is CSARGYSRAEGETQYF. The DNA sequence is given as TGCAGTGCTAGAGGTTACTCGCGGGCCGAGGGAGAGACCCAGTACTTC. The sequence links TRBV20-1 to TRBJ2-5, with TRBD2 tentatively as D gene (5 bases match). The CDR1 and CDR2 encoded by the germline V gene (reference sequence) are DFQATT and SNEGSKA. The CDR3 has 16 amino acids, counting the end cysteine and phenylalanine. This entry keeps only the CDR3 DNA: 48 bases, framed from base 1. Deletion took 1 base off V and 4 bases off J, with a span of 19 bases between the germline ends.